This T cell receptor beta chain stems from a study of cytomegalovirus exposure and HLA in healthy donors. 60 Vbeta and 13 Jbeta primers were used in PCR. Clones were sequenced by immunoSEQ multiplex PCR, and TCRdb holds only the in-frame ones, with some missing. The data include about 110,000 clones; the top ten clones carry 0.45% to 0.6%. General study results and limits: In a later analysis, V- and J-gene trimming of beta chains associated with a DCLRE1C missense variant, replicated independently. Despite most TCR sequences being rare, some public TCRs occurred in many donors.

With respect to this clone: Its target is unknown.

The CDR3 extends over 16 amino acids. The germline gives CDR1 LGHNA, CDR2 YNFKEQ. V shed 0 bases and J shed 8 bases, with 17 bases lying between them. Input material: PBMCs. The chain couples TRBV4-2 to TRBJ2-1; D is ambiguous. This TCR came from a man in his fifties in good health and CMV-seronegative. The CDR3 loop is CASSQEVGDTTDEQFF. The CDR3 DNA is TGTGCCAGCAGCCAAGAGGTGGGCGATACAACCGATGAGCAGTTCTTC.